These T cell receptor beta chains were read from a single sample in a study of blood T cell repertoires in COVID-19. The assay was immunoSEQ multiplex PCR, and TCRdb's table has in-frame clones only and misses some. The sample lists 250,000 or so clones; roughly 84% were seen once. Sequenced sample: peripheral blood. These TCRs come from a woman aged 40 to 50 who had recovered from COVID-19. The CDR3 runs from the conserved cysteine through the conserved F or W. The order of the fields is V gene, D gene, J gene, clone size, CDR3 protein, CDR3 DNA. The D gene is left open where the match is weak. Size is omitted from some rows. Given values are once, few, many or a class for expanded clones.

TRBV7-2,NA,TRBJ2-1,NA,CASSLARRGANEQFF,TGTGCCAGCAGCTTAGCGAGACGGGGGGCCAATGAGCAGTTCTTC
TRBV7-8,NA,TRBJ1-1,NA,CASSLTMGNRLNTEAFF,TGTGCCAGCAGCTTAACGATGGGAAACAGGTTGAACACTGAAGCTTTCTTT
TRBV9,TRBD2,TRBJ2-1,NA,CASSVGGAGGNNEQFF,TGTGCCAGCAGCGTAGGAGGAGCGGGGGGTAACAATGAGCAGTTCTTC
TRBV19,NA,TRBJ1-6,NA,CASSIGGFYNSPLHF,TGTGCCAGTAGTATTGGGGGCTTCTATAATTCACCCCTCCACTTT
TRBV19,TRBD2,TRBJ2-5,NA,CASSIRAGDQETQYF,TGTGCCAGTAGTATACGAGCGGGGGACCAAGAGACCCAGTACTTC
TRBV5-1,NA,TRBJ1-3,once,CASSLVPGAGNTIYF,TGCGCCAGCAGCTTGGTCCCAGGCGCTGGAAACACCATATATTTT
TRBV18,TRBD1,TRBJ2-7,NA,CASSTGTGSYEQYF,TGTGCCAGCTCAACCGGGACAGGGTCCTACGAGCAGTACTTC
TRBV20-1,NA,TRBJ2-1,NA,CSASQLASVRNEQFF,TGCAGTGCTAGTCAACTAGCTTCTGTCCGCAATGAGCAGTTCTTC
TRBV3-1/TRBV3-2,TRBD2,TRBJ2-1,few,CASSARGGGLNEQFF,TGTGCCAGCAGCGCACGGGGGGGCGGCTTGAATGAGCAGTTCTTC
TRBV11-2,NA,TRBJ2-2,NA,CASSPTGNEVGELFF,TGTGCCAGCAGCCCGACGGGGAATGAGGTCGGGGAGCTGTTTTTT
TRBV5-5,NA,TRBJ2-2,few,CASSLGHMGLNTGELFF,TGTGCCAGCAGCTTGGGGCATATGGGACTGAACACCGGGGAGCTGTTTTTT
TRBV7-2,TRBD1,TRBJ2-5,once,CASSQQWTGVETQYF,TGTGCCAGCAGCCAACAATGGACAGGGGTAGAGACCCAGTACTTC
TRBV6-4,NA,TRBJ1-1,NA,CASSDYAGGTEAFF,TGTGCCAGCAGTGACTACGCGGGGGGCACTGAAGCTTTCTTT
TRBV5-1,TRBD2,TRBJ2-3,many,CASRISGGAADTQYF,TGCGCCAGCAGGATTAGCGGGGGGGCCGCAGATACGCAGTATTTT
TRBV28,TRBD1,TRBJ1-3,NA,CASSSDRDRESGNTIYF,TGTGCCAGCAGTTCGGACCGGGACAGGGAGTCCGGAAACACCATATATTTT
TRBV19,NA,TRBJ1-5,NA,CASKEQYSNQPQHF,TGTGCCAGTAAGGAACAGTATAGCAATCAGCCCCAGCATTTT
TRBV7-3,NA,TRBJ2-2,once,CASSLPTTGTGELFF,TGTGCCAGCAGCTTACCCACTACAGGGACCGGGGAGCTGTTTTTT
TRBV28,TRBD1,TRBJ2-5,NA,CASSKQDRQETQYF,TGTGCCAGCAGTAAACAGGACAGGCAAGAGACCCAGTACTTC
TRBV11-2,NA,TRBJ1-1,NA,CASSLAGTNTEAFF,TGTGCCAGCAGCTTAGCCGGGACTAACACTGAAGCTTTCTTT
TRBV18,TRBD1,TRBJ2-1,NA,CASSPTGTYNEQFF,TGTGCCAGCTCCCCGACAGGGACCTACAATGAGCAGTTCTTC
TRBV6-5,NA,TRBJ1-1,NA,CGQGEGLGTEAFF,TGTGGCCAAGGGGAGGGGCTAGGGACTGAAGCTTTCTTT
TRBV19,NA,TRBJ1-1,NA,CASSIRQNDITEAFF,TGTGCCAGTAGTATTCGACAGAACGACATCACTGAAGCTTTCTTT
TRBV11-2,TRBD1,TRBJ2-5,NA,CASSPPGQRLAQYF,TGTGCCAGCAGCCCACCGGGACAGAGGTTGGCCCAGTACTTC
TRBV19,NA,TRBJ1-4,NA,CASSPLAGRNEKLFF,TGTGCCAGTAGTCCCCTCGCGGGGAGGAATGAAAAACTGTTTTTT
TRBV20-1,NA,TRBJ1-5,NA,CSASPGLINQPQHF,TGCAGTGCTAGTCCGGGACTGATCAATCAGCCCCAGCATTTT
TRBV27,NA,TRBJ1-1,NA,CASSTLNRPVNEAFF,TGTGCCAGCAGTACCCTGAACAGGCCGGTTAATGAAGCTTTCTTT
TRBV9,TRBD2,TRBJ2-3,NA,CASSPGTSLEGTQYF,TGTGCCAGCAGCCCAGGGACTAGTCTTGAGGGCACGCAGTATTTT
TRBV11-3,TRBD1,TRBJ2-2,NA,CATSDRGLTGELFF,TGTGCCACCTCGGACAGGGGGCTTACCGGGGAGCTGTTTTTT
TRBV6-1,NA,TRBJ1-2,NA,CASSETGMIYGYTF,TGTGCCAGCAGTGAAACAGGGATGATATATGGCTACACCTTC
TRBV19,TRBD1,TRBJ2-7,NA,CASSLPTGSEQYF,TGTGCCAGTAGTCTCCCGACAGGGTCCGAGCAGTACTTC
TRBV7-6,TRBD2,TRBJ2-7,NA,CASSSRGAGAGEQYF,TGTGCCAGCAGCTCCCGGGGAGCGGGGGCTGGCGAGCAGTACTTC
TRBV4-1,NA,TRBJ1-1,NA,CASSQGATHGEAFF,TGCGCCAGCAGCCAAGGGGCCACACACGGTGAAGCTTTCTTT
TRBV6-5,NA,TRBJ1-2,NA,CATLDSYYGYTF,TGTGCCACCCTAGACAGTTACTATGGCTACACCTTC
TRBV2,NA,TRBJ1-1,NA,CASSEALKAFF,TGTGCCAGCAGTGAAGCACTTAAAGCTTTCTTT
TRBV5-1,NA,TRBJ1-1,few,CASSQNQGTEAFF,TGCGCCAGCAGCCAAAATCAGGGAACTGAAGCTTTCTTT
TRBV18,NA,TRBJ2-1,NA,CASSPPDYIYNEQFF,TGTGCCAGCTCACCGCCGGACTACATATACAATGAGCAGTTCTTC
TRBV6-5,NA,TRBJ2-7,NA,CASSDYKYEQYF,TGTGCCAGCAGCGATTACAAGTACGAGCAGTACTTC
TRBV7-9,NA,TRBJ1-2,NA,CASSLAPRSRGGYTF,TGTGCCAGCAGCTTAGCCCCCCGAAGCAGGGGAGGCTACACCTTC
TRBV4-1,TRBD2,TRBJ2-5,NA,CASSQEGLAGGETQYF,TGCGCCAGCAGCCAAGAAGGACTAGCGGGGGGTGAGACCCAGTACTTC
TRBV11-2,NA,TRBJ2-1,NA,CASSFTEEAEQFF,TGTGCCAGCAGCTTCACCGAGGAGGCAGAGCAGTTCTTC
TRBV28,NA,TRBJ2-7,NA,CASSPLTGNYEQYF,TGTGCCAGCAGTCCCTTGACAGGAAACTACGAGCAGTACTTC
TRBV19,NA,TRBJ2-2,NA,CASSNRGTGELFF,TGTGCCAGTAGTAACCGGGGTACCGGGGAGCTGTTTTTT
TRBV19,NA,TRBJ2-1,NA,CATKGTSYNEQFF,TGTGCCACCAAGGGGACTTCCTACAATGAGCAGTTCTTC
TRBV29-1,NA,TRBJ2-1,NA,CSVATSTENEQFF,TGCAGCGTCGCAACTTCGACAGAGAATGAGCAGTTCTTC
TRBV27,TRBD2,TRBJ2-4,few,CASSLSTSGDSIQYF,TGTGCCAGCAGTTTGTCGACTAGCGGGGATTCCATTCAGTACTTC
TRBV5-6,TRBD2,TRBJ2-6,NA,CASSFGGDDAGANVLTF,TGTGCCAGCAGCTTCGGGGGGGATGACGCTGGGGCCAACGTCCTGACTTTC
TRBV28,NA,TRBJ1-2,NA,CASSLLSNYGYTF,TGTGCCAGCAGTTTACTGTCTAACTATGGCTACACCTTC
TRBV19,NA,TRBJ1-4,NA,CASSNYGTTNEKLFF,TGTGCCAGTAGTAATTACGGGACAACTAATGAAAAACTGTTTTTT
TRBV29-1,TRBD1,TRBJ2-7,few,CSVGGTGYEQYF,TGCAGCGTCGGGGGGACAGGGTACGAGCAGTACTTC
TRBV6-5,NA,TRBJ1-2,few,CASSYRQEDYGYTF,TGTGCCAGCAGTTACAGGCAGGAAGACTATGGCTACACCTTC
TRBV19,NA,TRBJ1-5,many,CASSIEGTMGGQPQHF,TGTGCCAGTAGTATAGAGGGGACTATGGGAGGACAGCCCCAGCATTTT
TRBV6-2/TRBV6-3,TRBD1,TRBJ1-2,NA,CASSFPGQKTNSYGYTF,TGTGCCAGCAGTTTTCCGGGACAGAAAACTAACAGCTATGGCTACACCTTC
TRBV19,TRBD1,TRBJ2-1,NA,CASSIGTGAPNEQFF,TGTGCCAGTAGTATCGGGACAGGGGCGCCCAATGAGCAGTTCTTC